The 30 T cell receptor beta chains below come from one sample, sequenced in a study of control samples from healthy donors and cancer patients. Measured with immunoSEQ multiplex PCR; TCRdb has only the in-frame clones, and not every one. The repertoire has around 50,000 clones, 95% to 96% of them found once; the top ten carry 1.5% to 2%. Sequencing was done on a sample of blood. Receptor source: a woman aged 25 to 39 in good health.

The chain recombines TRBV7-8 with TRBJ1-6; tentative D call: TRBD1 (6 bases). Germline loops: CDR1 SGHVS, CDR2 FQNEAQ. The V end was cut by 1 base, the J end by 10 bases, with 14 bases between. CDR3 length: 15 residues. The CDR3, as DNA: TGTGCCAGCAGCTTAGAAGGGGGAGGCGACTCACCCCTCCACTTT. This sequence encodes CASSLEGGGDSPLHF.

In its sample, this clone was seen once. This chain's CDR3 is CASSQNPGINFDEQFF. CDR3 nucleotide sequence: TGCGCCAGCAGCCAAAACCCCGGGATCAATTTCGATGAGCAGTTCTTC. The J gene is TRBJ2-1, the V gene TRBV4-1, with D possibly being TRBD2 (5 bases). From germline, CDR1 is MGHRA and CDR2 YSYEKL. Deletions cut 2 bases from V and 8 bases from J, with 19 bases between. CDR3 length: 16 residues.

The genes are TRBV5-1 and TRBJ2-3, with D tentatively TRBD2 (6 bases). Germline CDR1 SGHRS, CDR2 YFSETQ. The V and J ends lost 3 bases and 6 bases respectively, with 23 bases between them. This CDR3 spans 17 amino acids. Here the CDR3 reads CASSSGRGGNARDTQYF. DNA for the CDR3: TGCGCCAGCAGCTCCGGTAGGGGCGGGAACGCCCGGGATACGCAGTATTTT.

The rearrangement joins TRBV5-6 to TRBJ1-1; D may be TRBD1 (6 bases). The CDR3 runs to 16 residues. The V end was cut by 2 bases, the J end by 1 base, with 15 bases between. CDR1 is SGHDT and CDR2 is YYEEEE in the germline V gene. CDR3 sequence: CASSFWIGGQNTEAFF. CDR3 DNA: TGTGCCAGCAGCTTCTGGATCGGGGGACAGAACACTGAAGCTTTCTTT.

This chain joins TRBV7-3 and TRBJ1-2, with D unclear. CDR1 and CDR2 from the germline V gene are SGHTA and FQGTGA. The CDR3 spans 13 residues. The V gene lost 1 base and the J gene lost 7 bases, with 10 bases spanning the gap. CDR3 DNA sequence: TGTGCCAGCAGCTTAAGTCCAGGCTCTGGCTACACCTTC. Amino acid sequence: CASSLSPGSGYTF.

The chain joins TRBV6-5 to TRBJ2-2, with D possibly being TRBD1 (5 bases). CDR3 length equals 13 residues. Trimming pared 10 bases from V and 2 bases from J, leaving 11 bases between. CDR1 is MNHEY and CDR2 is SVGAGI in the germline V gene. The CDR3 loop reads CATTRVNTGELFF. The CDR3 nucleotides are TGTGCCACCACCAGGGTCAACACCGGGGAGCTGTTTTTT.

V and J are TRBV6-1 and TRBJ2-1; weak D call: TRBD2 (6 bases). Germline lookup yields CDR1 MNHNS and CDR2 SASEGT. Trimming removed 1 base from V and 1 base from J, with 8 bases in between. The CDR3 runs to 15 residues. The CDR3 bases are TGTGCCAGCAGTGAAGTGGCGGGATCCTACAATGAGCAGTTCTTC. Encoded protein: CASSEVAGSYNEQFF.

The V and J genes are TRBV5-1 and TRBJ2-2; D is perhaps TRBD1 or TRBD2 (6 bases each). V lost 0 bases, J lost 7 bases, and 16 bases lay in between. Germline V gene data show CDR1 as SGHRS and CDR2 as YFSETQ. The CDR3 is made up of 16 amino acids. The CDR3 nucleotides are TGCGCCAGCAGCTTGGCACCCGGGGGCGCGAGCGGGGAGCTGTTTTTT. It specifies CASSLAPGGASGELFF.

The chain links TRBV27 to TRBJ2-6, with unresolved D. Germline loops: CDR1 MNHEY, CDR2 SMNVEV (reference sequence). The CDR3 is 15 residues long. Between the trimmed V and J ends, which lost 2 bases and 2 bases, there was a span of 7 bases. CDR3 DNA: TGTGCCAGCAGTTTAGGACCTCCTGGGGCCAACGTCCTGACTTTC. Its protein product is CASSLGPPGANVLTF.

V usage is TRBV28 and J usage is TRBJ1-1; no definite D call. Germline lookup yields CDR1 MDHEN and CDR2 SYDVKM. Trimming left V 5 bases short and J 2 bases short, with 12 bases between. The CDR3 spans 14 residues. The CDR3 DNA follows: TGTGCCAGCAGTAGCAGACATTTTAACACTGAAGCTTTCTTT. Amino acid sequence: CASSSRHFNTEAFF.

The chain combines TRBV27 with TRBJ1-1; D might be TRBD1 (5 bases). V was clipped by 7 bases and J by 1 base, with 16 bases between them. In germline, CDR1 is MNHEY, CDR2 SMNVEV (reference sequence). The CDR3 extends over 15 amino acids. CDR3 amino acids: CASIQDILGNTEAFF. In nucleotides, the CDR3 is TGTGCCAGCATCCAGGACATCCTAGGGAACACTGAAGCTTTCTTT.

The chain employs TRBV5-1 and TRBJ1-1, with TRBD1 matching 12 bases. Germline V CDR1 and CDR2: SGHRS, YFSETQ. Trimming cost V 4 bases and J 5 bases; bases outside gene matches: 6. The CDR3 consists of 15 residues. Here the CDR3 reads CASSPRDRGLTEAFF. Here the CDR3 DNA reads TGCGCCAGCAGCCCGAGGGACAGGGGGCTTACTGAAGCTTTCTTT.

The V gene is TRBV6-5, the J gene TRBJ1-1, with D perhaps TRBD1 (6 bases). The V and J ends lost 7 bases and 0 bases respectively, with 15 bases between them. The CDR3 loop spans 15 amino acids. The germline gives CDR1 MNHEY, CDR2 SVGAGI. The CDR3 coding sequence is TGTGCCAGCACCTCGAGGGGGTTCATGAACACTGAAGCTTTCTTT. This sequence encodes CASTSRGFMNTEAFF.

In DNA form, the CDR3 reads TGTGCCAGCAGCCCCTGGGGTGGGGGGTCGGCGGGAGGTAGCACAGATACGCAGTATTTT. This sequence encodes CASSPWGGGSAGGSTDTQYF. The V call is TRBV7-8, the J call TRBJ2-3, with 8 bases aligning to TRBD2. V shed 5 bases, J shed 0 bases, and the junction held 19 bases outside the gene matches. This CDR3 contains 20 residues. CDR1 is SGHVS, CDR2 FQNEAQ, per germline.

The chain links TRBV15 to TRBJ2-1; 7 bases line up with TRBD2. This CDR3 is 16 amino acids long. The germline V gene encodes CDR1 LNHNV and CDR2 YYDKDF (reference sequence). The V gene end was trimmed by 0 bases and the J gene end by 6 bases; junction bases not matched to a gene: 8. The CDR3 reads CATSRDLGGSRNEQFF. CDR3 bases: TGTGCCACCAGCAGAGATTTGGGCGGGAGCCGCAATGAGCAGTTCTTC.

This rearrangement joins TRBV7-9 to TRBJ2-1; TRBD1 might be the D (6 bases). Germline V gene data show CDR1 as SEHNR and CDR2 as FQNEAQ (reference sequence). The ends were cut back, 10 bases at V and 7 bases at J, with 20 bases in the middle. CDR3 length: 14 residues. CDR3 DNA: TGTGCCACCTCATGGGCAGGGGTGGGGAATGAGCAGTTCTTC. Its translation: CATSWAGVGNEQFF.

J is TRBJ1-5 and V is TRBV12-2; the D call in the table, TRBD1, was not verified against the DNA. TRBV12-2 is marked as a pseudogene. This CDR3 has 14 residues. As DNA, the CDR3 is TGTGCAAGTCGCTTAAGGGGGCACAATCAGCCCCAGCATTTT. Translating it yields CASRLRGHNQPQHF.

The chain uses TRBV19 and TRBJ1-1; unclear D gene. The V gene lost 8 bases and the J gene lost 0 bases, with 16 bases spanning the gap. Germline lookup yields CDR1 LNHDA and CDR2 SQIVND (reference sequence). There are 15 residues in the CDR3. CDR3 DNA sequence: TGTGCCAGTGGAAGAAGGGCGGCTATGAACACTGAAGCTTTCTTT. This translates into CASGRRAAMNTEAFF.

V is TRBV27 and J is TRBJ2-7; D unresolved. Germline V lookup: CDR1 MNHEY, CDR2 SMNVEV (reference sequence). The CDR3 is made up of 13 amino acids. The V gene lost 2 bases and the J gene lost 0 bases, with 5 bases spanning the gap. CDR3 sequence (DNA): TGTGCCAGCAGTTTAGCTCGCTCCTACGAGCAGTACTTC. Protein product: CASSLARSYEQYF.

The V and J genes are TRBV23-1 and TRBJ2-3; unclear D gene. TRBV23-1 is an open reading frame whose function is uncertain. Trimming pared 4 bases from V and 2 bases from J, leaving 22 bases between. The CDR3 runs 18 residues. The CDR3 bases are TGCGCCAGCAGTCTCAAAATAGCCGCTTTGCCTATCACAGATACGCAGTATTTT. As protein: CASSLKIAALPITDTQYF.

CDR3 loop: CASSRRASEAFF. The CDR3 DNA reads TGTGCCAGCAGCCGACGAGCGTCTGAAGCTTTCTTT. The J gene is TRBJ1-1, the V gene TRBV3-1 (or the pseudogene TRBV3-2), with D unresolved. The CDR3 sequence is 12 residues long. The germline V gene encodes CDR1 LGHDT and CDR2 YNNKEL (reference sequence). V lost 4 bases and J 6 bases, leaving 9 bases between the germline ends.

The chain has TRBV6-6 and TRBJ1-5, with D possibly TRBD1 on 6 matching bases. Trimming removed 5 bases from V and 3 bases from J, with 17 bases in between. From germline, CDR1 is MNHNY and CDR2 SVGAGI (reference sequence). This CDR3 is 16 amino acids long. The CDR3 protein is CASSASPGAINQPQHF. For the CDR3, the DNA is TGTGCCAGCAGTGCCTCACCAGGGGCTATCAATCAGCCCCAGCATTTT.

The chain is built from TRBV11-2 and TRBJ2-7; D ambiguous. This CDR3 is 13 amino acids long. From germline, CDR1 is SGHAT and CDR2 FQNNGV. V gave up 5 bases and J gave up 6 bases, with 14 bases separating them. CDR3 amino acids: CASSRDSSAEQYF. The CDR3 DNA sequence: TGTGCCAGCAGCAGAGATTCCTCGGCCGAGCAGTACTTC.

This chain links TRBV27 with TRBJ2-7; 11 nucleotides agree with TRBD1. CDR1 is MNHEY and CDR2 is SMNVEV in the germline V gene (reference sequence). V lost 5 bases, J lost 4 bases, and 4 bases stayed unmatched. The CDR3 has 14 amino acids. The CDR3 loop reads CASSLGQGGYEQYF. CDR3 in DNA: TGTGCCAGCAGTCTGGGACAGGGGGGGTACGAGCAGTACTTC.

V gene TRBV24-1 combines with J gene TRBJ2-7; D ambiguous. In germline, CDR1 is KGHDR, CDR2 SFDVKD. The CDR3 length is 11 residues. The V end lost 4 bases, the J end lost 7 bases, and 7 bases lay between the germline ends. CDR3 region: CATSDKGEQYF. In DNA form, the CDR3 reads TGTGCCACCAGTGACAAAGGGGAGCAGTACTTC.

This clone was observed once. The chain joins TRBV7-6 to TRBJ2-2; a possible D gene is TRBD1 (6 bases). CDR1 and CDR2 from the germline V gene are SGHVS and FNYEAQ. V was pared by 3 bases and J by 7 bases, with 9 bases between. The CDR3 covers 13 residues. The CDR3 protein is CASSLGAGGELFF. CDR3 DNA: TGTGCCAGCAGCTTGGGGGCCGGCGGGGAGCTGTTTTTT.

This chain connects TRBV4-1 to TRBJ2-5, with D possibly TRBD2 on 5 matching bases. This CDR3 has 12 residues. CDR1 is MGHRA, CDR2 YSYEKL, per germline. Trimming pared 2 bases from V and 5 bases from J, leaving 6 bases between. DNA for the CDR3: TGCGCCAGCAGCCAACCGGGGGAGACCCAGTACTTC. As protein: CASSQPGETQYF.

The rearrangement uses TRBV11-3 and TRBJ2-2, with a weak D call TRBD1 (5 bases). The CDR3 is 13 residues long. Trimming pared 5 bases from V and 4 bases from J, leaving 8 bases between. Germline V gives CDR1 SGHNT, CDR2 YENEEA. This CDR3 reads CASSAGFTGELFF. CDR3 sequence (DNA): TGTGCCAGCAGCGCAGGGTTCACCGGGGAGCTGTTTTTT.

This clone was recorded only once. The chain joins TRBV4-1 to TRBJ2-3; D is undetermined. The CDR3 is made up of 16 amino acids. V gave up 0 bases and J gave up 1 base, with 11 bases separating them. Germline loops: CDR1 MGHRA, CDR2 YSYEKL. CDR3 coding DNA: TGCGCCAGCAGCCAAGAATCTGGGTTGCGCACAGATACGCAGTATTTT. Residues: CASSQESGLRTDTQYF.

The V call is TRBV14, the J call TRBJ1-1, with D maybe TRBD1 (6 bases). Between the trimmed V and J ends, which lost 0 bases and 0 bases, there was a span of 14 bases. Germline-derived CDR1 and CDR2 are SGHDN and FVKESK. The CDR3 sequence is 17 residues long. CDR3 region: CASSQEWGPVLNTEAFF. Here the CDR3 DNA reads TGTGCCAGCAGCCAAGAATGGGGGCCAGTCCTGAACACTGAAGCTTTCTTT.